This T cell receptor (beta chain) was sequenced in a study of cytomegalovirus exposure and HLA in healthy donors. This CDR3 is 18 amino acids long. Germline values: CDR1 MNHEY, CDR2 SMNVEV (reference sequence). Trimming cost V 5 bases and J 0 bases, with 20 bases left between them. A multiplex PCR was run with 60 Vbeta primers and 13 Jbeta primers. Produced via immunoSEQ multiplex PCR; TCRdb's table is partial and in-frame only. In all, the sample yields 130,000 or so clones. Sequenced input: PBMCs. The receptor comes from a middle-aged woman in good health and CMV-seropositive. This chain connects TRBV27 to TRBJ2-1, with D possibly matching TRBD1 (6 bases). CDR3 region: CASSLYVAQGPSYNEQFF. The CDR3 DNA sequence: TGTGCCAGCAGTCTTTACGTCGCGCAGGGGCCCTCCTACAATGAGCAGTTCTTC.